The clone carrying this T cell receptor (beta chain) came up a few times. As yet, its antigen is unknown. These data are taken from a study of T cell responses to AZD1222 COVID-19 vaccine. The overall study: Timing groups of about 4 and about 12 weeks for second doses were pooled.

The study's findings and limits: The sample set comprised mostly white British donors with more females, and clonal diversity was possibly underestimated. Spike was spanned by vaccine-associated CD4 TCRs, with dominance at 160-218 and 743-854.

Using immunoSEQ multiplex PCR, the repertoire was profiled, and TCRdb retains in-frame clones only, with some absent. Among about 92,000 clones listed, roughly 90% were seen once. This specimen was peripheral blood, taken on day 0 of AZD1222 vaccination. The source of this sequence is an adult in good health.

The chain's CDR3 is CASSEGGSYGYTF. Here the CDR3 DNA reads TGTGCCAGCTCCGAGGGGGGATCCTATGGCTACACCTTC. The rearrangement joins TRBV5-4 to TRBJ1-2; D is perhaps TRBD1 (6 bases). Germline-derived CDR1 and CDR2 are SGHNT and YYREEE (reference sequence). The CDR3 loop spans 13 amino acids. With 7 bases removed from V and 4 bases from J, the gap between germline ends came to 14 bases.